A single T cell receptor beta chain is shown here with its context. The sample comes from a study of blood T cell repertoires in COVID-19. Study in general: Samples of COVID-19 (acute and convalescent) were obtained from the United States, Italy and Spain.

Produced via immunoSEQ multiplex PCR; TCRdb's table is partial and in-frame only. The sample lists about 180,000 clones; less than 85% were seen once. The ends lost 6 bases at V and 2 bases at J; junction bases unmatched: 9. Germline assignment: CDR1 SNHLY and CDR2 FYNNEI. The length of the CDR3 is 15 residues. The sample was peripheral blood. The J gene is TRBJ2-5, the V gene TRBV2, with 7 bases that match TRBD1. This clonotype was obtained from a human donor in a cohort sampled during active COVID-19. The CDR3 loop is CASRIGQELQETQYF. Here the CDR3 DNA reads TGTGCCAGCAGGATTGGACAGGAATTACAAGAGACCCAGTACTTC.